The 2 T cell receptor beta chains below all came from one sample that was sequenced in a study of Ad26.COV2.S vaccination and SARS-CoV-2 variants. Produced via immunoSEQ multiplex PCR; TCRdb's table is partial and in-frame only. The table records fewer than 400,000 clones, 70% to 90% of them present only once. The treatment: some 20 received Ad26.COV2.S at low or high dose, single or two shots; several received placebo; per-sample allocation not given. On day 63 after the first injection, vaccine and placebo recipients gave samples. The source material was peripheral blood, sampled in a trial of Ad26.COV2.S vaccine versus placebo. These receptors came from a person between 18 and 65 years old who received the Ad26.COV2.S COVID-19 vaccine or a placebo.

The chain couples TRBV2 to TRBJ1-5, with no clear D. Looked up from germline, CDR1 is SNHLY and CDR2 is FYNNEI. The CDR3 covers 13 residues. V gave up 4 bases and J gave up 0 bases, with 4 bases separating them. The CDR3 loop reads CASSAGSNQPQHF. Here the CDR3 DNA reads TGTGCCAGCAGTGCGGGTAGCAATCAGCCCCAGCATTTT.

The chain combines TRBV18 with TRBJ1-5; a weak D match, TRBD1 (6 bases). The CDR3 extends over 15 amino acids. The ends were cut back, 3 bases at V and 5 bases at J, with 14 bases in the middle. Per germline, CDR1 KGHSH and CDR2 LQKENI. CDR3 nucleotides: TGTGCCAGCTCACCTGTAGGGGGAGCGGATCAGCCCCAGCATTTT. It is translated as CASSPVGGADQPQHF.